These 7 T cell receptor beta chains originate from one sample sequenced in a study of blood T cell repertoires in COVID-19. Data came from immunoSEQ multiplex PCR; TCRdb stores just in-frame clones and leaves some out. The table shows tens of thousands of clones, with less than 90% occurring only once. The specimen was peripheral blood. The receptors here all came from an older woman with active COVID-19.

The chain's CDR3 is CASSKWDRTEINTEAFF. The CDR3 DNA reads TGTGCCAGCAGCAAATGGGACAGAACCGAGATTAACACTGAAGCTTTCTTT. This sequence joins TRBV21-1 and TRBJ1-1; the table's D gene call, TRBD1, was not cross checked with the DNA. TRBV21-1 is a pseudogene locus. This CDR3 region has 17 residues.

V gene TRBV28 combines with J gene TRBJ2-1, with 11 bases lining up with TRBD2. The V gene's germline CDR1 is MDHEN and CDR2 SYDVKM. The length of the CDR3 is 16 residues. V was clipped by 5 bases and J by 5 bases; unmatched bases: 8. CDR3 coding DNA: TGTGCCAGCAGTCTTGGTACTAGCGGGAGCGACAATGAGCAGTTCTTC. It encodes CASSLGTSGSDNEQFF. Together with reference TRBV28 and TRBJ2-1, the CDR3 gives the full variable domain: DVKVTQSSRYLVKRTGEKVFLECVQDMDHENMFWYRQDPGLGLRLIYFSYDVKMKEKGDIPEGYSVSREKKERFSLILESASTNQTSMYLCASSLGTSGSDNEQFFGPGTRLTVL.

The rearrangement links TRBV15 to TRBJ2-5, with 9 bases fitting TRBD2. The germline gives CDR1 LNHNV, CDR2 YYDKDF (reference sequence). The CDR3 sequence is 16 residues long. V shed 1 base and J 5 bases; nucleotides not matched to a gene: 8. The CDR3 bases are TGTGCCACCAGCAGAGCTCGGGCTAGCGGGACGGAGACCCAGTACTTC. Its translation: CATSRARASGTETQYF.

This sequence joins TRBV6-5 and TRBJ2-2; weak D call: TRBD2 (5 bases). The CDR3 is made up of 14 amino acids. Germline lookup yields CDR1 MNHEY and CDR2 SVGAGI. With 0 bases removed from V and 6 bases from J, the gap between germline ends came to 8 bases. The chain's CDR3 is CASSYSTEAGELFF. As DNA, the CDR3 is TGTGCCAGCAGTTACTCGACGGAGGCCGGGGAGCTGTTTTTT.

The rearrangement joins TRBV4-1 to TRBJ1-5; tentative D call: TRBD1 (6 bases). Trimming took 2 bases from V and 4 from J, leaving 15 bases between them. The germline V gene has CDR1 MGHRA and CDR2 YSYEKL. CDR3 length: 16 residues. The CDR3 DNA is TGCGCCAGCAGCCAATACTACAGGGAGGGTAATCAGCCCCAGCATTTT. This gives the protein CASSQYYREGNQPQHF.

The rearrangement joins TRBV5-1 to TRBJ1-4; 9 bases are shared with TRBD1. V shed 4 bases, J shed 4 bases, and the junction held 5 bases outside the gene matches. The length of the CDR3 is 15 residues. CDR1 and CDR2 (germline): SGHRS, YFSETQ. CDR3: CASSLGTGLNEKLFF. For the CDR3, the DNA is TGCGCCAGCAGCCTAGGGACAGGGCTTAATGAAAAACTGTTTTTT. The full variable domain, completed using reference TRBV5-1 and TRBJ1-4, is KAGVTQTPRYLIKTRGQQVTLSCSPISGHRSVSWYQQTPGQGLQFLFEYFSETQRNKGNFPGRFSGRQFSNSRSEMNVSTLELGDSALYLCASSLGTGLNEKLFFGSGTQLSVL.

This clone has a handful of counts. The chain's CDR3 is CASSSLMTGSGYTF. In DNA form, the CDR3 reads TGTGCCAGCAGTTCTCTAATGACAGGTTCTGGCTACACCTTC. This chain uses TRBV27 with TRBJ1-2; perhaps TRBD1 as D (6 bases). The V end lost 4 bases, the J end lost 7 bases, and 16 bases lay between the germline ends. CDR3 length: 14 amino acids. Per the germline V gene, CDR1 is MNHEY and CDR2 is SMNVEV (reference sequence).